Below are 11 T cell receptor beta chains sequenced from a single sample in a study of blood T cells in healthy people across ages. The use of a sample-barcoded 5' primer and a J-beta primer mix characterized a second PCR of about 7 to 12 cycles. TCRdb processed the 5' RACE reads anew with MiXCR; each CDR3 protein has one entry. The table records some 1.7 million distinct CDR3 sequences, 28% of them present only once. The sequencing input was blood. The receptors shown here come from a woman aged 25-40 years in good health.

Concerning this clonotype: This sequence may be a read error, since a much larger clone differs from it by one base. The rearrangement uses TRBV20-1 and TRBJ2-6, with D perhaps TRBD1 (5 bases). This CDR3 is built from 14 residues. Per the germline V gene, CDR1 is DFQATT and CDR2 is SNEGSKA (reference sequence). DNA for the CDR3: TGCAGTGCTAGCGGATACTCTGGGGCCGACGTCCTGACTTTC. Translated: CSASGYSGADVLTF.

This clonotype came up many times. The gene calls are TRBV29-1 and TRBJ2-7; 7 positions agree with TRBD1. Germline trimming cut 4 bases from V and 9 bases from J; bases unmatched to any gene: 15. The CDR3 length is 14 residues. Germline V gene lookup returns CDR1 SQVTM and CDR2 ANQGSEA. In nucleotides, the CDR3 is TGCAGCGTTGTCGGGGACAGTGTGGGATCTGGGCAGTACTTC. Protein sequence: CSVVGDSVGSGQYF.

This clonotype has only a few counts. The chain's CDR3 is CASSLAPTAASNEQFF. CDR3 DNA sequence: TGCGCCAGCAGCTTGGCCCCGACAGCGGCCAGCAATGAGCAGTTCTTC. V gene TRBV5-1 combines with J gene TRBJ2-1, with D perhaps given as TRBD1 or TRBD2 (5 bases each). The germline V gene has CDR1 SGHRS and CDR2 YFSETQ. The ends were cut back, 0 bases at V and 6 bases at J, with 16 bases in the middle. This CDR3 region has 16 residues.

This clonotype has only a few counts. For the CDR3, the DNA is TGTGCCAGCAGCGCCGACAGGGATGAAAAACTGTTTTTT. It codes for CASSADRDEKLFF. The chain has TRBV2 and TRBJ1-4, with 7 bases matching TRBD1. Losses at the gene ends were 6 bases for V and 6 bases for J; bases not matched to a gene: 4. Germline CDR1 and CDR2: SNHLY and FYNNEI. The CDR3 loop spans 13 amino acids.

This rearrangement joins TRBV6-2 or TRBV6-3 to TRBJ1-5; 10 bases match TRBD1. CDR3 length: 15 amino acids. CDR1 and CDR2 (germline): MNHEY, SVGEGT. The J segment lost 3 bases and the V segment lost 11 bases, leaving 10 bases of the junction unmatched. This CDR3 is CAGRQDRGVNQPQHF. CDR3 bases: TGTGCCGGCCGGCAGGACAGGGGGGTCAATCAGCCCCAGCATTTT.

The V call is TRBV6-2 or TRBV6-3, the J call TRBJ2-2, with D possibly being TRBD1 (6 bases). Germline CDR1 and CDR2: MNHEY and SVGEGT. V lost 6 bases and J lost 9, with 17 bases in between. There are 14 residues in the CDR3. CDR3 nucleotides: TGTGCCAGCAGCCACTGGACAGAGAAGAGGGAGCTGTTTTTT. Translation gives CASSHWTEKRELFF.

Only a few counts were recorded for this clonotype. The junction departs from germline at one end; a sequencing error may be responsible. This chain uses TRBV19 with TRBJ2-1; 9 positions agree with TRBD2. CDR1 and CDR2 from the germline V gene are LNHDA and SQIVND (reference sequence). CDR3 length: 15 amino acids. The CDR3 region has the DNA TGTGCCAATAGTATAAGGCGGGAGGGCCAGGATGAGCAGTTCTTC. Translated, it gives CANSIRREGQDEQFF.

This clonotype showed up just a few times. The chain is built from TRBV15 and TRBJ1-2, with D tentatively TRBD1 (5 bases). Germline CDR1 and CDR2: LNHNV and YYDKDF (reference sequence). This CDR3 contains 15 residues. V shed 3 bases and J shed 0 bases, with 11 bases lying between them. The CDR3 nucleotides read TGTGCCACCAGCAGTCGGGACGGAACTAACTATGGCTACACCTTC. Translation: CATSSRDGTNYGYTF.

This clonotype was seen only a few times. The DNA of the CDR3 is TGTGCCAGCAGTTCCGATAGCGGGAGGGCCCCACGGAATGAGCAGTTCTTC. This translates into CASSSDSGRAPRNEQFF. The V and J genes are TRBV5-6 and TRBJ2-1, with 11 bases fitting TRBD2. The V segment lost 5 bases and the J segment 7 bases; nucleotides outside the gene matches: 14. Germline CDR1 reads SGHDT; CDR2 reads YYEEEE. The CDR3 runs to 17 residues. Looking up the rest from reference TRBV5-6 and TRBJ2-1 gives the full variable domain: DAGVTQSPTHLIKTRGQQVTLRCSPKSGHDTVSWYQQALGQGPQFIFQYYEEEERQRGNFPDRFSGHQFPNYSSELNVNALLLGDSALYLCASSSDSGRAPRNEQFFGPGTRLTVL.

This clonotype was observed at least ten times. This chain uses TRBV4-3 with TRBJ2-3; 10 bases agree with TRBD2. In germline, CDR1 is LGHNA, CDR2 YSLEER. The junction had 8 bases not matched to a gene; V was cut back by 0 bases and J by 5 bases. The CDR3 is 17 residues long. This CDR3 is CASSQDGQRGGRDTQYF. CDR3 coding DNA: TGCGCCAGCAGCCAAGATGGGCAGCGGGGGGGGAGAGATACGCAGTATTTT.

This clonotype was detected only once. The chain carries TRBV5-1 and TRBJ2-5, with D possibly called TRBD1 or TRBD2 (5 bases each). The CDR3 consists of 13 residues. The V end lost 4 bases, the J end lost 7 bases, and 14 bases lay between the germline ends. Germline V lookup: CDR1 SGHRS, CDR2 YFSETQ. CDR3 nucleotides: TGCGCCAGCAGCGAGGGATGCCAGGGGACCCAGTACTTC. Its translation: CASSEGCQGTQYF.